What follows are 31 T cell receptor beta chains derived from one specimen sequenced in a study of blood T cell repertoires in COVID-19. Produced via immunoSEQ multiplex PCR; TCRdb's table is partial and in-frame only. The sample yields 200,000 or so clones, roughly 85% seen once. Specimen: peripheral blood. All receptors derive from a man in his 60s with acute or convalescent COVID-19.

J is TRBJ1-1 and V is TRBV7-9, with 7 bases aligning to TRBD1. Trimming removed 5 bases from V and 11 bases from J; junction bases left unmatched: 8. This CDR3 comprises 12 residues. Germline-derived CDR1 and CDR2 are SEHNR and FQNEAQ (reference sequence). The CDR3 is CASSPRTGLAFF. The CDR3 nucleotides read TGTGCCAGCAGCCCCCGGACAGGACTTGCTTTCTTT.

This clone was detected only a few times. The chain employs TRBV2 and TRBJ2-7, with 13 nucleotides matching TRBD2. Trimming cost V 6 bases and J 4 bases; bases outside gene matches: 3. Germline assignment: CDR1 SNHLY and CDR2 FYNNEI. The CDR3 contains 14 residues. The CDR3 reads CASRGLAGLYEQYF. The CDR3, as DNA: TGTGCCAGCAGGGGACTAGCGGGATTGTACGAGCAGTACTTC.

The chain joins TRBV28 to TRBJ2-7; 7 bases line up with TRBD2. Germline V gene lookup returns CDR1 MDHEN and CDR2 SYDVKM. CDR3 length: 16 amino acids. Germline trimming cut 6 bases from V and 2 bases from J; bases unmatched to any gene: 13. The CDR3 reads CASRPPREEGTYEQYF. Here the CDR3 DNA reads TGTGCCAGCAGACCTCCCCGGGAGGAGGGAACCTACGAGCAGTACTTC. Variable domain in full (rest from reference TRBV28 and TRBJ2-7): DVKVTQSSRYLVKRTGEKVFLECVQDMDHENMFWYRQDPGLGLRLIYFSYDVKMKEKGDIPEGYSVSREKKERFSLILESASTNQTSMYLCASRPPREEGTYEQYFGPGTRLTVT.

This chain joins TRBV5-4 and TRBJ2-6; possible D gene TRBD2, 6 bases. Germline V CDR1 and CDR2: SGHNT, YYREEE (reference sequence). The CDR3 totals 16 residues. Trimming cost V 1 base and J 3 bases, with 11 bases left between them. CDR3 loop: CASSLPAGYGANVLTF. The CDR3, as DNA: TGTGCCAGCAGCTTGCCGGCGGGGTATGGGGCCAACGTCCTGACTTTC.

This clone was detected only a few times. The chain employs TRBV5-1 and TRBJ2-7; D possibly corresponds to TRBD1 (6 bases). The CDR3 consists of 15 residues. The V gene lost 0 bases and the J gene lost 5 bases, with 15 bases spanning the gap. CDR1 is SGHRS, CDR2 YFSETQ, per germline. The CDR3 protein is CASSLGGRGGHEQYF. CDR3 DNA: TGCGCCAGCAGCTTGGGCGGCAGGGGTGGTCACGAGCAGTACTTC.

The count of this clone is one. The V gene is TRBV28, the J gene TRBJ2-1; no clear D gene. Trimming pared 3 bases from V and 0 bases from J, leaving 9 bases between. This CDR3 is 15 amino acids long. Germline V CDR1 and CDR2: MDHEN, SYDVKM. The DNA of the CDR3 is TGTGCCAGCAGTTTTGCCTTGAGCTCCTACAATGAGCAGTTCTTC. Its translation is CASSFALSSYNEQFF.

V is TRBV2 and J is TRBJ1-6; D gene ambiguous. There are 11 residues in the CDR3. Trimming stripped 4 bases from V and 14 bases from J, with 9 bases between. Germline values: CDR1 SNHLY, CDR2 FYNNEI. The CDR3 protein is CASSVMRTLHF. The CDR3 nucleotides read TGTGCCAGCAGTGTAATGAGGACCCTCCACTTT. Together with reference TRBV2 and TRBJ1-6, the CDR3 gives the full variable domain: EPEVTQTPSHQVTQMGQEVILRCVPISNHLYFYWYRQILGQKVEFLVSFYNNEISEKSEIFDDQFSVERPDGSNFTLKIRSTKLEDSAMYFCASSVMRTLHFGNGTRLTVT.

This sequence joins TRBV28 and TRBJ2-7, with D possibly TRBD1 on 5 matching bases. The CDR3 is made up of 14 amino acids. The V gene's germline CDR1 is MDHEN and CDR2 SYDVKM. V lost 2 bases and J lost 3, with 11 bases in between. The CDR3 protein is CASSLRQGNYEQYF. The CDR3 DNA is TGTGCCAGCAGTTTACGCCAGGGCAACTACGAGCAGTACTTC.

This rearrangement joins TRBV6-5 to TRBJ1-6, with D uncertain. Germline assignment: CDR1 MNHEY and CDR2 SVGAGI. This CDR3 comprises 13 residues. Trimming shortened V by 0 bases and J by 8 bases, and 5 bases separated the two germline ends. Written as DNA, the CDR3 is TGTGCCAGCAGTTACTCCTCTGATTCACCCCTCCACTTT. Its translation: CASSYSSDSPLHF.

As for this clone: This specimen includes other DNA sequences encoding the same CDR3. The chain couples TRBV3-1 (or the pseudogene TRBV3-2) to TRBJ1-6, with D tentatively TRBD1 (6 bases). Germline-derived CDR1 and CDR2 are LGHDT and YNNKEL (reference sequence). The CDR3 covers 15 residues. Trimming took 1 base from V and 7 from J, leaving 11 bases between them. The CDR3 loop reads CASSQGGRGNSPLHF. The CDR3 DNA is TGTGCCAGCAGCCAAGGAGGCAGGGGAAATTCACCCCTCCACTTT.

Here the CDR3 reads CASTSTGGKEETQYF. As DNA, the CDR3 is TGTGCCAGCACGTCGACAGGGGGCAAAGAAGAGACCCAGTACTTC. The J gene is TRBJ2-5, the V gene TRBV28, with TRBD1 identical over 10 bases. V lost 7 bases and J lost 3; bases outside the gene matches: 8. Germline V gene data show CDR1 as MDHEN and CDR2 as SYDVKM. The CDR3 runs 15 residues.

This chain links TRBV4-1 with TRBJ2-2, with D possibly matching TRBD1 (6 bases). Germline V gives CDR1 MGHRA, CDR2 YSYEKL. CDR3 length: 17 residues. V was shortened by 3 bases and J by 4 bases, with 18 bases between the two germline ends. The chain's CDR3 is CASSHARGGRSTGELFF. Here the CDR3 DNA reads TGCGCCAGCAGCCACGCGAGAGGGGGTCGAAGCACCGGGGAGCTGTTTTTT.

V and J are TRBV4-2 and TRBJ2-3, with D uncertain. The CDR3 contains 15 residues. The V end was cut by 0 bases, the J end by 2 bases, with 9 bases between. Germline V gives CDR1 LGHNA, CDR2 YNFKEQ. The DNA for the CDR3 is TGTGCCAGCAGCCAAGATCCCTTCCTCACAGATACGCAGTATTTT. Protein sequence: CASSQDPFLTDTQYF.

This clone was found a few times. The J gene is TRBJ1-3, the V gene TRBV4-2; D unclear. V lost 3 bases to trimming and J lost 5 bases, with 8 bases between them. This CDR3 contains 13 residues. Germline lookup yields CDR1 LGHNA and CDR2 YNFKEQ. The CDR3: CASSQYSRNTIYF. In DNA form, the CDR3 reads TGTGCCAGCAGCCAGTATAGTCGAAACACCATATATTTT.

This chain uses TRBV28 with TRBJ1-5; 8 bases match TRBD1. This CDR3 has 15 residues. After removal of 3 bases from V and 2 bases from J, the junction contained 3 bases not matched to a gene. Germline V lookup: CDR1 MDHEN, CDR2 SYDVKM. The chain's CDR3 is CASSFGTGRNQPQHF. In DNA, the CDR3 is TGTGCCAGCAGTTTCGGGACAGGACGCAATCAGCCCCAGCATTTT.

The gene calls are TRBV28 and TRBJ2-5; 8 bases agree with TRBD2. After removal of 6 bases from V and 5 bases from J, the junction contained 8 bases not matched to a gene. The CDR3 covers 14 residues. From germline, CDR1 is MDHEN and CDR2 SYDVKM. The CDR3 loop reads CASSRGTSLETQYF. CDR3 coding DNA: TGTGCCAGCAGCCGGGGGACTAGTTTGGAGACCCAGTACTTC.

The rearrangement joins TRBV28 to TRBJ1-6; D not resolved. Trimming pared 6 bases from V and 0 bases from J, leaving 6 bases between. The CDR3 runs 14 residues. The V gene's germline CDR1 is MDHEN and CDR2 SYDVKM. CDR3 DNA sequence: TGTGCCAGCAGGGAGTCCTCCTATAATTCACCCCTCCACTTT. Encoded protein: CASRESSYNSPLHF.

The rearrangement joins TRBV28 to TRBJ1-1; D ambiguous. CDR3 length equals 12 residues. V lost 6 bases and J 4 bases, leaving 9 bases between the germline ends. The germline V gene encodes CDR1 MDHEN and CDR2 SYDVKM. The DNA for the CDR3 is TGTGCCAGCAGCCAACTGAGCACTGAAGCTTTCTTT. Protein: CASSQLSTEAFF.

The chain uses TRBV7-9 and TRBJ2-5, with TRBD2 as a possible D gene (6 bases). The V end lost 3 bases, the J end lost 2 bases, and 13 bases lay between the germline ends. This CDR3 spans 15 amino acids. CDR1 is SEHNR and CDR2 is FQNEAQ in the germline V gene (reference sequence). DNA for the CDR3: TGTGCCAGCAGCTTCCAGCCCAGCGGGCAAGAGACCCAGTACTTC. Its translation: CASSFQPSGQETQYF.

There are a few counts of this clone. The J gene is TRBJ1-2, the V gene TRBV21-1; TRBD1, the D gene given by the table, was not confirmed from the DNA. TRBV21-1 is flagged as a pseudogene. CDR3 length: 13 residues. The CDR3 nucleotides read TGTGCCAGCATCAGGACAGGAGACTATGGCTACACCTTC. Translation gives CASIRTGDYGYTF.

This clone was seen a single time. The chain couples TRBV6-6 to TRBJ1-2, with 9 bases identical to TRBD1. V trimming: 6 bases; J trimming: 3 bases; junction bases outside the gene matches: 11. In germline, CDR1 is MNHNY, CDR2 SVGAGI (reference sequence). The CDR3 runs to 16 residues. CDR3 residues: CASSPAMGDRDYGYTF. The CDR3 DNA reads as TGTGCCAGCAGCCCTGCGATGGGGGACAGGGACTATGGCTACACCTTC.

This clone was observed a single time. The V and J genes are TRBV19 and TRBJ2-1, with TRBD2 matching 10 bases. The CDR3 is made up of 14 amino acids. The germline V gene encodes CDR1 LNHDA and CDR2 SQIVND (reference sequence). Losses at the gene ends were 0 bases for V and 13 bases for J; bases not matched to a gene: 6. The CDR3 region has the DNA TGTGCCAGTAGTATAGATGGGGCTAGCGGGAGCCAGTTCTTC. It encodes CASSIDGASGSQFF.

This clone was found once. CDR3 in DNA: TGCGCCACCCAAAGTGGGGACAGGGTAAATGAGCAGTTCTTC. It specifies CATQSGDRVNEQFF. The rearrangement joins TRBV5-1 to TRBJ2-1; 9 nucleotides match TRBD1. Unmatched junction bases numbered 11, after V lost 9 bases and J lost 7 bases. CDR1 and CDR2 (germline): SGHRS, YFSETQ. This CDR3 comprises 14 residues.

The count of this clone is one. This rearrangement joins TRBV7-2 to TRBJ2-4, with 13 bases aligning to TRBD2. Germline lookup yields CDR1 SGHTA and CDR2 FQGNSA. The CDR3 covers 18 residues. V shed 5 bases, J shed 1 base, and the junction held 8 bases outside the gene matches. The CDR3 region is CASSRWTSGSGAKNIQYF. CDR3 sequence (DNA): TGTGCCAGCAGCAGATGGACTAGCGGGAGTGGCGCCAAAAACATTCAGTACTTC. The full variable domain, completed using reference TRBV7-2 and TRBJ2-4, is GAGVSQSPSNKVTEKGKDVELRCDPISGHTALYWYRQSLGQGLEFLIYFQGNSAPDKSGLPSDRFSAERTGGSVSTLTIQRTQQEDSAVYLCASSRWTSGSGAKNIQYFGAGTRLSVL.

The chain has TRBV6-6 and TRBJ1-1; 8 bases map to TRBD1. The CDR3 contains 13 residues. In germline, CDR1 is MNHNY, CDR2 SVGAGI (reference sequence). J lost 1 base, V lost 10 bases, and 5 bases had no gene match. The CDR3 protein is CAIRTGTNTEAFF. In nucleotides, the CDR3 is TGTGCCATCCGGACAGGGACGAACACTGAAGCTTTCTTT.

The chain uses TRBV7-2 and TRBJ1-2, with 10 positions matching TRBD1. This CDR3 comprises 15 residues. Losses at the gene ends were 3 bases for V and 4 bases for J; bases not matched to a gene: 5. CDR1 and CDR2 from the germline V gene are SGHTA and FQGNSA. CDR3 sequence reads: CASSFTDRGGYGYTF. CDR3 nucleotide sequence: TGTGCCAGCAGCTTTACGGACAGGGGGGGCTATGGCTACACCTTC.

The chain carries TRBV3-1 (or the pseudogene TRBV3-2) and TRBJ2-7; D is unresolved. The CDR3 contains 15 residues. Per the germline V gene, CDR1 is LGHDT and CDR2 is YNNKEL (reference sequence). The V end was cut by 1 base, the J end by 4 bases, with 14 bases between. CDR3 nucleotides: TGTGCCAGCAGCCAAGCAGTGGAGCCCCTTTACGAGCAGTACTTC. Translated: CASSQAVEPLYEQYF.

The V gene is TRBV2, the J gene TRBJ2-2, with TRBD1 as a possible D gene (5 bases). Germline CDR1 reads SNHLY; CDR2 reads FYNNEI. The CDR3 has 13 residues. V lost 8 bases, J lost 4 bases, and 11 bases lay in between. For the CDR3, the DNA is TGTGCCAGCGGGGCCTCGGGCACCGGGGAGCTGTTTTTT. Protein sequence: CASGASGTGELFF. The whole variable domain, remainder taken from reference TRBV2 and TRBJ2-2, is EPEVTQTPSHQVTQMGQEVILRCVPISNHLYFYWYRQILGQKVEFLVSFYNNEISEKSEIFDDQFSVERPDGSNFTLKIRSTKLEDSAMYFCASGASGTGELFFGEGSRLTVL.

The rearrangement links TRBV19 to TRBJ1-2; D gene uncertain. Trimming shortened V by 4 bases and J by 7 bases, and 13 bases separated the two germline ends. The CDR3 runs 13 residues. CDR1 is LNHDA, CDR2 SQIVND, per germline (reference sequence). The CDR3 sequence: CASSNRKTGGYTF. The CDR3 DNA sequence: TGTGCCAGTAGTAATCGAAAGACGGGTGGCTACACCTTC.

The V call is TRBV24-1, the J call TRBJ2-1, with 12 nucleotides matching TRBD2. The CDR3 consists of 16 residues. V shed 4 bases, J shed 12 bases, and the junction held 12 bases outside the gene matches. Per the germline V gene, CDR1 is KGHDR and CDR2 is SFDVKD. The CDR3 DNA follows: TGTGCCACCAGTGACTCGACTAGCGGGAGCCCTGTTGTGCAGTTCTTC. It is translated as CATSDSTSGSPVVQFF.

This chain links TRBV6-5 with TRBJ2-6; D gene unclear. Germline lookup yields CDR1 MNHEY and CDR2 SVGAGI. Trimming cost V 5 bases and J 0 bases, with 8 bases left between them. This CDR3 region has 15 residues. CDR3 sequence reads: CASSHKISGANVLTF. CDR3 sequence (DNA): TGTGCCAGCAGTCACAAAATCTCTGGGGCCAACGTCCTGACTTTC.